The 20 T cell receptor beta chains presented below share a single source sample, sequenced in a study of cytomegalovirus exposure and HLA in healthy donors (dated by TCRdb to 2015 to 2018). Libraries came from the immunoSEQ multiplex PCR assay. The multiplex PCR relied on a mix of 60 forward primers for TCR Vbeta segments and 13 reverse primers for TCR Jbeta segments. TCRdb took over this immuneACCESS table, retaining in-frame rearrangements with V and J assigned. Such tables are incomplete; in checked studies, under half of the missing clones stem from an unresolved V gene, and the remainder is unexplained. Counted in this sample were approximately 190,000 clones; roughly 80% of them appeared once. The ten largest clones add up to approximately 3.8% of the sample. Sequenced material: PBMCs. Receptors were obtained from a man in his fifties or sixties in good health and CMV-seronegative.

This sequence joins TRBV9 and TRBJ1-4; 8 positions agree with TRBD1. This CDR3 region has 16 residues. V lost 0 bases and J lost 8; bases outside the gene matches: 9. Germline V gives CDR1 SGDLS, CDR2 YYNGEE. The DNA of the CDR3 is TGTGCCAGCAGCGTAGGTACCAGGGGGCAATTAGAAAAACTGTTTTTT. Its translation: CASSVGTRGQLEKLFF.

This clone was seen more than once but under ten times. The CDR3, as DNA: TGTGCCAGCAGCTTCCCCTTGACTAGGAAGGGAGAGACCCAGTACTTC. Its translation is CASSFPLTRKGETQYF. V gene TRBV7-2 combines with J gene TRBJ2-5; TRBD2 might be the D (6 bases). Trimming shortened V by 3 bases and J by 4 bases, and 18 bases separated the two germline ends. This CDR3 comprises 16 residues. Looked up from germline, CDR1 is SGHTA and CDR2 is FQGNSA.

The chain has TRBV5-1 and TRBJ2-2, with 7 bases matching TRBD1. The CDR3 consists of 14 residues. Germline assignment: CDR1 SGHRS and CDR2 YFSETQ. J was trimmed by 7 bases and V by 4 bases; bases with no gene match: 7. The CDR3: CASSNLQGNGELFF. CDR3 nucleotide sequence: TGCGCCAGCAGCAACCTACAGGGGAACGGGGAGCTGTTTTTT.

The rearrangement links TRBV15 to TRBJ2-4, with 8 bases aligning to TRBD1. The CDR3 consists of 16 residues. Germline assignment: CDR1 LNHNV and CDR2 YYDKDF (reference sequence). Trimming removed 3 bases from V and 1 base from J; junction bases left unmatched: 5. CDR3 in DNA: TGTGCCACCAGCAGTGGACAGGGCCGGGCCAAAAACATTCAGTACTTC. Its translation: CATSSGQGRAKNIQYF.

The chain employs TRBV9 and TRBJ2-3; 9 bases fit TRBD1. Germline V gene lookup returns CDR1 SGDLS and CDR2 YYNGEE. The CDR3 totals 15 residues. Trimming removed 0 bases from V and 4 bases from J; junction bases left unmatched: 3. The CDR3 coding sequence is TGTGCCAGCAGCGTAGTGGACAGGGGAGCAGATACGCAGTATTTT. This encodes CASSVVDRGADTQYF.

The chain links TRBV29-1 to TRBJ1-1, with 9 bases that match TRBD1. Germline-derived CDR1 and CDR2 are SQVTM and ANQGSEA. V lost 4 bases and J lost 5; bases outside the gene matches: 5. The length of the CDR3 is 13 residues. The CDR3 protein is CSVVGQGTTEAFF. The CDR3 region has the DNA TGCAGCGTTGTGGGACAGGGAACGACTGAAGCTTTCTTT.

The sample holds one count of this clone. This chain uses TRBV5-1 with TRBJ2-6; 9 positions agree with TRBD1. Germline CDR1 is SGHRS and CDR2 is YFSETQ. This CDR3 has 18 residues. Trimming at V came to 0 bases and at J to 1 base, leaving 5 bases not matched to a gene. The CDR3 loop reads CASSLEGQGGSGANVLTF. The CDR3 DNA reads TGCGCCAGCAGCTTGGAGGGACAGGGAGGGTCTGGGGCCAACGTCCTGACTTTC.

The chain couples TRBV19 to TRBJ2-1; 12 bases match TRBD2. Trimming removed 6 bases from V and 7 bases from J; junction bases left unmatched: 4. From germline, CDR1 is LNHDA and CDR2 SQIVND (reference sequence). The CDR3 covers 14 residues. The CDR3 protein is CASRPGLAGNEQFF. Here the CDR3 DNA reads TGTGCCAGTAGGCCCGGACTAGCGGGGAATGAGCAGTTCTTC.

The rearrangement joins TRBV13 to TRBJ1-4; D uncertain. There are 12 residues in the CDR3. The germline V gene encodes CDR1 PRHDT and CDR2 FYEKMQ (reference sequence). The ends were cut back, 3 bases at V and 8 bases at J, with 7 bases in the middle. The CDR3 reads CASSFYQEKLFF. The CDR3 DNA reads as TGTGCCAGCAGCTTTTATCAGGAAAAACTGTTTTTT.

The CDR3 is CSAETGTEQYF. CDR3 coding DNA: TGCAGTGCTGAGACAGGGACCGAGCAGTACTTC. The rearrangement uses TRBV20-1 and TRBJ2-7, with 7 bases that match TRBD1. CDR3 length: 11 residues. Germline V gene sequence: CDR1 DFQATT, CDR2 SNEGSKA (reference sequence). V dropped 5 bases and J dropped 6; count of bases not matched to a gene: 4.

The table lists this clone with a few counts. The chain has TRBV5-6 and TRBJ1-5; TRBD1 agrees at 9 bases. Looked up from germline, CDR1 is SGHDT and CDR2 is YYEEEE. The CDR3 extends over 16 amino acids. Losses at the gene ends were 4 bases for V and 4 bases for J; bases not matched to a gene: 9. The CDR3 DNA follows: TGTGCCAGCAGCGACAGGGGGGGGACAGGGAATCAGCCCCAGCATTTT. Translation: CASSDRGGTGNQPQHF.

The chain uses TRBV27 and TRBJ2-7; D might be TRBD2 (5 bases). The CDR3 loop spans 16 amino acids. V was shortened by 5 bases and J by 0 bases, with 17 bases between the two germline ends. Germline CDR1 reads MNHEY; CDR2 reads SMNVEV (reference sequence). This CDR3 is CASSPHQSGFSYEQYF. CDR3 in DNA: TGTGCCAGCAGTCCCCACCAGTCGGGGTTCTCCTACGAGCAGTACTTC.

This chain joins TRBV19 and TRBJ1-5, with unresolved D. CDR1 and CDR2 from the germline V gene are LNHDA and SQIVND (reference sequence). There are 14 residues in the CDR3. V lost 11 bases and J 2 bases, leaving 16 bases between the germline ends. CDR3 in amino acids: CASQYVLGNQPQHF. The CDR3 nucleotides read TGTGCCTCCCAGTATGTTCTTGGCAATCAGCCCCAGCATTTT. Using reference TRBV19 and TRBJ1-5 for the parts outside the CDR3, the full variable domain is DGGITQSPKYLFRKEGQNVTLSCEQNLNHDAMYWYRQDPGQGLRLIYYSQIVNDFQKGDIAEGYSVSREKKESFPLTVTSAQKNPTAFYLCASQYVLGNQPQHFGDGTRLSIL.

To note about this clone: The sample holds other DNA sequences that translate to the same CDR3. The CDR3 sequence: CASSPGLNTEAFF. The DNA for the CDR3 is TGTGCCAGCTCACCGGGCCTAAACACTGAAGCTTTCTTT. This chain links TRBV18 with TRBJ1-1, with no clear D. The germline V and J ends were trimmed by 3 bases and 2 bases, with 7 bases remaining between them. CDR1 is KGHSH, CDR2 LQKENI, per germline. This CDR3 region has 13 residues.

Only one count was recorded for this clone. The CDR3 spells CASSRGQGGAYEQYF. CDR3 bases: TGTGCCAGCAGCCGGGGACAGGGGGGCGCCTACGAGCAGTACTTC. This chain uses TRBV7-9 with TRBJ2-7; 11 nucleotides line up with TRBD1. Trimming cost V 5 bases and J 2 bases; bases outside gene matches: 5. The germline gives CDR1 SEHNR, CDR2 FQNEAQ (reference sequence). The CDR3 runs to 15 residues.

The gene calls are TRBV5-6 and TRBJ2-7; 11 bases are a match to TRBD2. The CDR3 consists of 13 residues. In germline, CDR1 is SGHDT, CDR2 YYEEEE. V gave up 10 bases and J gave up 0 bases; unmatched junction bases: 3. The CDR3: CAGGLAGSYEQYF. CDR3 in DNA: TGTGCCGGAGGACTAGCGGGCTCCTACGAGCAGTACTTC.

V usage is TRBV19 and J usage is TRBJ2-1, with 7 positions matching TRBD1. The CDR3 is 16 residues long. Germline CDR1 is LNHDA and CDR2 is SQIVND (reference sequence). Trimming cost V 5 bases and J 5 bases; bases outside gene matches: 12. As DNA, the CDR3 is TGTGCCAGTAGTCCCGTCCCAGACAGGGTCCACAATGAGCAGTTCTTC. It codes for CASSPVPDRVHNEQFF.

This rearrangement joins TRBV27 to TRBJ1-2; D uncertain. This CDR3 is 13 amino acids long. Trimming left V 10 bases short and J 4 bases short, with 16 bases between. Germline CDR1 and CDR2: MNHEY and SMNVEV (reference sequence). The CDR3 spells CATAPGDGYGYTF. The CDR3 DNA sequence: TGTGCCACCGCCCCCGGGGATGGCTATGGCTACACCTTC.

This rearrangement joins TRBV2 to TRBJ1-1; TRBD1 matches 8 bases. The CDR3 runs to 14 residues. Losses at the gene ends were 3 bases for V and 6 bases for J; bases not matched to a gene: 6. Germline V gene lookup returns CDR1 SNHLY and CDR2 FYNNEI. CDR3 protein: CASSDRTGFAEAFF. The DNA for the CDR3 is TGTGCCAGCAGTGACCGGACAGGGTTTGCTGAAGCTTTCTTT.

The V and J genes are TRBV7-2 and TRBJ1-2; 9 bases are shared with TRBD1. Unmatched junction bases numbered 9, after V lost 5 bases and J lost 5 bases. The germline V gene encodes CDR1 SGHTA and CDR2 FQGNSA. This CDR3 contains 15 residues. CDR3 residues: CASSLGTGSPYGYTF. The CDR3 DNA reads as TGTGCCAGCAGCCTAGGGACAGGGAGCCCGTATGGCTACACCTTC.